This paragraph reports one T cell receptor beta chain. The CDR3 consists of 12 residues. Looked up from germline, CDR1 is SQVTM and CDR2 is ANQGSEA. V was shortened by 4 bases and J by 1 base, with 8 bases between the two germline ends. This entry comes from a study of spatial heterogeneity in lung cancer. TCRdb redid the calling of the 5' RACE reads with MiXCR, one entry per CDR3 protein. This table has tens of thousands of distinct CDR3 sequences, around 13% appearing once. This sample's time point: sample taken at primary tumor resection. Sequencing covered unsorted whole RNA taken from tumor, nontumor lung or frozen PBMC.

The chain joins TRBV29-1 to TRBJ2-7, with TRBD1 as a possible D gene (6 bases). The clonotype originates from a male donor with early-stage non-small cell lung cancer. Sequencing was performed on PBMCs, taken at surgery. CDR3 loop: CSVGQVSYEQYF. The CDR3 DNA sequence: TGCAGCGTTGGACAGGTGTCCTACGAGCAGTACTTC.